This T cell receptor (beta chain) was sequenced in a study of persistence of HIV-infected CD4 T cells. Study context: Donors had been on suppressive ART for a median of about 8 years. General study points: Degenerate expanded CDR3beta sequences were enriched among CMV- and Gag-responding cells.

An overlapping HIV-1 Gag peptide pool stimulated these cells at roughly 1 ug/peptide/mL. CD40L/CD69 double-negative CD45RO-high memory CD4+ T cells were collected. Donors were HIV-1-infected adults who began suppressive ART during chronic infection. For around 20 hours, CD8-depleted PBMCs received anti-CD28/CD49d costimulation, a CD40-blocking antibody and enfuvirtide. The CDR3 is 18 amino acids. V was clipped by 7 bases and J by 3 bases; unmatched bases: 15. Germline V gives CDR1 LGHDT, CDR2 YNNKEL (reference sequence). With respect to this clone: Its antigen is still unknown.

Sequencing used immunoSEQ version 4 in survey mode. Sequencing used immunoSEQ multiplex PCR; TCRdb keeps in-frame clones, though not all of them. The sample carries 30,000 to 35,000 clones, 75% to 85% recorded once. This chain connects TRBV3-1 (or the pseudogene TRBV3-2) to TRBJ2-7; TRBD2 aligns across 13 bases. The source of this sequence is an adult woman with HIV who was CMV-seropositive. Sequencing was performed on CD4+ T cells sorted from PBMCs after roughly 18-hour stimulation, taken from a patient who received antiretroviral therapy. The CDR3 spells CASTIMRLAGGSDYEQYF. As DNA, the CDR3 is TGTGCCAGCACCATCATGAGACTAGCGGGGGGTTCTGACTACGAGCAGTACTTC.